The sequence of this T cell receptor (beta chain) was determined in a study of blood T cells in healthy people across ages (dated by TCRdb to the mid-2010s). About the study as a whole: Template switching captured roughly one uniquely barcoded TCR beta cDNA molecule per two T cells in model experiments. For two donors (one aged 18 to 30 and one aged 80 or older), the study analyzed two additional independent replicas of 1 million unique cDNA reads from the same blood draw. The donors were split into four age groups: young (average around 17 years), middle-aged (around 37), aged (more than 60) and long-lived (over 75). Age-related changes in TCR beta repertoire diversity were measured in the study by deep sequencing normalized with unique cDNA molecular identifiers. What the authors observed across the whole study: Estimates of total diversity based on one million sequenced T cells were considered lower bounds and underestimates. Observed TCR beta diversity correlated strongly with the percentage of naive T cells measured by flow cytometry. As age increased, observed TCR beta diversity per million T cells dropped in a roughly linear way, and a significant reduction was already evident by age 40. Since profiling was done on bulk unsorted PBMCs, naive and antigen-experienced compartments could not be conclusively compared. The CMV infection status of donors was not known, potentially confounding age-related changes in expanded clonotypes. Compared with the aged group, more naive CD4+ T cells, fewer expanded clones and increased TCR diversity were shown by the long-lived group, suggesting age selection.

Donors were a few dozen systemically healthy Caucasian individuals from Russia aged roughly 6 to 90 years. About 9.8 milliliters of peripheral blood were drawn from each donor into EDTA-treated Vacutainer tubes. PBMCs were isolated by Ficoll-Paque density-gradient centrifugation, with at least 6 million obtained per sample. Total RNA was extracted from PBMCs with Trizol reagent, with at least 6 micrograms obtained per sample. The percentages of naive CD45RAhigh/CD27high T cells were determined by flow cytometry on a PBMC aliquot from every donor. This clonotype was picked up one time. Its antigen is unknown. The junction departs from germline at one end; a sequencing error may be responsible. The CDR3 contains 11 residues, cysteine and phenylalanine counted. Only the CDR3 part of the read is kept: 33 bases, read in frame from the first base. As encoded in the germline V gene (reference sequence), CDR1 is SEHNR while CDR2 is FQNEAQ.

Libraries came from 5' RACE. Sequencing was carried out with an Illumina HiSeq 2500. The second PCR ran for roughly 7 to 12 cycles and used a J-beta primer mix along with a sample-barcoded 5' primer. A template-switch 5' adaptor carrying 12 random nucleotides introduced a unique molecular identifier onto each TCR beta cDNA molecule. Each sample yielded at least 2.5 million CDR3-containing paired-end reads. All of the RNA was converted into first-strand cDNA using the Mint cDNA synthesis kit, with a TRBC-specific oligonucleotide serving as the primer. After uracil-DNA glycosylase treatment, a first 18-cycle PCR used universal primers M1SS and BC2_uni_R on all cDNA. The original methods were these. Normalization of each sample was performed by random selection of 1 million high-quality reads, each carrying a distinct molecular identifier. Reads with shared molecular identifiers were discarded instead of being binned into consensus sequences. MiTCR, set to a Q25 quality threshold and the strictest error-elimination algorithm, was used for CDR3 identification, clonotype clustering and error correction. A nonparametric unseen species model with Euler transformation was used to estimate lower-bound total TCR beta diversity. TCRdb ran its own pipeline on the public reads, namely fastp trimming at Q25 and MiXCR clone calling, and kept in-frame beta chains. One record per CDR3 amino acid sequence lists the most common genes and DNA. The V and J calls and clone size come from TCRdb's table, not from the authors' own analysis. Recorded for this sample are 1 million or so distinct CDR3 sequences; under 30% of them occurred a single time. The leading ten clones occupy around 0.7% of the sample.

A further study also used this sample, focusing on T cells of mothers and their children. The other study reports the following: The donors were nine systemically healthy Caucasian individuals, made up of three mothers and their six children. cDNA synthesis consumed the entire amount of extracted RNA, loaded at 1.5 ug RNA in each 15 ul reaction. In the second PCR, the M1S primer added sample barcodes and 2-4 random nucleotides. More than 8.5 million TCR beta CDR3 reads were obtained from each mother, and about 3 million reads were obtained from each child. Thymic selection shapes the output of TCR recombination in a similar way in related and unrelated pairs, and inherited differences have a minor effect. Normalized repertoire overlap in related mother-child pairs was always slightly higher than in unrelated mother-child pairs, but the difference was never significant. Persistent microchimeric T cell clones were not detected, at a sensitivity of 95 to 100 clones per million clonotypes. In the study, deep NGS was used to compare the TCR beta repertoires of mothers and children, and features distinguishing related mother-child pairs from unrelated individuals were sought. Mothers averaged approximately 41 +/- 4 years of age and children averaged around 10 +/- 4 years. Libraries were sequenced on Illumina HiSeq 2000 with 100+100 nt paired-end reads after adapter ligation with NEBNext reagents. To prevent cross-contamination, the mother and child libraries were prepared a month apart and were sequenced in separate runs. Between roughly 500,000 and 2,300,000 distinct TCR beta clonotypes were identified per donor. Naive TCR beta clonotypes were estimated from low-frequency clonotypes matched to each donor's FACS-determined naive share, without sorting.

The chain is encoded by TRBV7-9 joined to TRBJ2-6; no confident D gene assignment can be made. Sequenced material: blood. The sequence derives from a girl under 10 years old in good health. The DNA sequence is TGTGCCAGCAGCTTAGGAAGGATGGGTTCTTTC. Translated, this gives CASSLGRMGSF.